The clone carrying this TCR beta chain was observed once. Antigen: not known. This sample was taken from a study of PD-1 blockade in classical Hodgkin lymphoma. The study, taken as a whole, reports: Baseline diversity resembling that of newly diagnosed patients was seen in complete responders.

Only in-frame clones appear in the TCRdb table, and some are missing; sequencing was by immunoSEQ multiplex PCR. Of some 33,000 clones listed, about 72% are singletons. Time point in this sample: cycle 4 day 1 (C4D1), after 6 weeks of nivolumab. There was relapse after autologous stem cell transplantation in every patient, and there was variation in brentuximab vedotin exposure. The CDR3 is made up of 15 amino acids. Germline V gene data show CDR1 as MNHEY and CDR2 as SVGAGI. V lost 0 bases to trimming and J lost 0 bases, with 8 bases between them. The material was peripheral blood mononuclear cells (PBMCs), obtained before the fourth cycle of nivolumab. The rearrangement links TRBV6-5 to TRBJ1-2; tentative D call: TRBD1 (6 bases). This TCR derives from a human donor with classical Hodgkin lymphoma. CDR3 DNA: TGTGCCAGCAGTTACTCTGGGACAACTAACTATGGCTACACCTTC. Encoded protein: CASSYSGTTNYGYTF.